Below are 18 T cell receptor beta chains sequenced from a single sample in a study of early stage breast cancer tumors. This table comes from immunoSEQ multiplex PCR, and its TCRdb copy is limited to in-frame clones, with some not included. Seen here are around 25,000 clones, about two thirds observed once, and the top ten hold 7.5% to 10%. Sequenced: breast tumor tissue. These receptors originate from a person aged 55 to 70 with breast cancer.

The chain recombines TRBV5-1 with TRBJ2-3, with D possibly matching TRBD2 (6 bases). Germline lookup yields CDR1 SGHRS and CDR2 YFSETQ. Trimming left V 3 bases short and J 1 base short, with 12 bases between. The CDR3 totals 15 residues. CDR3 nucleotide sequence: TGCGCCAGCAGCTCGTTTAGCGGACGCACAGATACGCAGTATTTT. Translated, it gives CASSSFSGRTDTQYF.

The J gene is TRBJ1-2, the V gene TRBV7-9, with 12 bases lining up with TRBD1. V was clipped by 4 bases and J by 0 bases; unmatched bases: 9. Germline-derived CDR1 and CDR2 are SEHNR and FQNEAQ (reference sequence). The CDR3 is 18 amino acids. The CDR3 protein is CASSSFGTGGLSNYGYTF. The CDR3 nucleotides read TGTGCCAGCAGCTCCTTCGGGACAGGGGGCCTTTCTAACTATGGCTACACCTTC.

The gene calls are TRBV10-2 and TRBJ2-5; the match to TRBD2 covers 12 bases. From germline, CDR1 is WSHSY and CDR2 SAAADI. V dropped 5 bases and J dropped 4; count of bases not matched to a gene: 5. This CDR3 is built from 15 residues. CDR3 coding DNA: TGCGCCAGCAGTCCGACTAGCGGGAGTGGAGAGACCCAGTACTTC. Its protein is CASSPTSGSGETQYF.

V gene TRBV2 combines with J gene TRBJ1-1, with D uncertain. The V end lost 6 bases, the J end lost 4 bases, and 18 bases lay between the germline ends. The CDR3 is 15 amino acids. CDR1 is SNHLY, CDR2 FYNNEI, per germline. The CDR3 DNA follows: TGTGCCAGCAGCGCGAGCTCCGGGAGCCGCACTGAAGCTTTCTTT. Protein sequence: CASSASSGSRTEAFF.

The chain links TRBV30 to TRBJ2-1, with a weak D call TRBD1 (6 bases). Trimming took off 0 bases at V and 6 bases at J, with 9 bases between the two ends. The germline CDR1 and CDR2 sequences are GTSNPN and SVGIG (reference sequence). The CDR3 has 13 residues. The CDR3 bases are TGTGCCTGGAGTGTATGGGGGCCCAATGAGCAGTTCTTC. Its protein product is CAWSVWGPNEQFF.

This chain connects TRBV10-3 to TRBJ2-3; the match to TRBD2 covers 8 bases. V trimming: 6 bases; J trimming: 3 bases; junction bases outside the gene matches: 14. The CDR3 consists of 17 residues. Looked up from germline, CDR1 is ENHRY and CDR2 is SYGVKD. The CDR3 loop reads CAIRGPVAGLQTDTQYF. As DNA, the CDR3 is TGTGCCATCAGGGGCCCCGTAGCGGGACTCCAGACAGATACGCAGTATTTT.

The J gene is TRBJ1-2, the V gene TRBV5-1; possibly TRBD1 for D (5 bases). The CDR3 loop spans 15 amino acids. V was cut by 0 bases and J by 0 bases, with 9 bases left in between. Germline CDR1 reads SGHRS; CDR2 reads YFSETQ. The CDR3 DNA reads TGCGCCAGCAGCTTGGTAGGGGAAGCTAACTATGGCTACACCTTC. Protein: CASSLVGEANYGYTF.

The chain employs TRBV9 and TRBJ1-2; D possibly corresponds to TRBD1 (6 bases). The CDR3 runs to 13 residues. CDR1 and CDR2 (germline): SGDLS, YYNGEE. The V gene lost 3 bases and the J gene lost 4 bases, with 10 bases spanning the gap. As DNA, the CDR3 is TGTGCCAGCAGCGACAGGGCCAGCTATGGCTACACCTTC. It is translated as CASSDRASYGYTF.

The chain uses TRBV4-3 and TRBJ2-7; 8 nucleotides line up with TRBD1. Germline assignment: CDR1 LGHNA and CDR2 YSLEER. The CDR3 covers 16 residues. Trimming at V came to 0 bases and at J to 4 bases, leaving 8 bases not matched to a gene. CDR3 protein: CASSQDLQGARYEQYF. CDR3 sequence (DNA): TGCGCCAGCAGCCAAGATTTGCAGGGGGCACGGTACGAGCAGTACTTC.

This chain joins TRBV5-1 and TRBJ2-1; 14 nucleotides agree with TRBD2. This CDR3 has 16 amino acids. Trimming removed 4 bases from V and 2 bases from J; junction bases left unmatched: 2. Germline CDR1 is SGHRS and CDR2 is YFSETQ. Written as DNA, the CDR3 is TGCGCCAGCAGCAGGACTAGCGGGGGGCCCTACAATGAGCAGTTCTTC. This encodes CASSRTSGGPYNEQFF.

The rearrangement uses TRBV9 and TRBJ2-2, with 16 nucleotides matching TRBD2. The CDR3 runs to 18 residues. V gave up 3 bases and J gave up 4 bases; unmatched junction bases: 6. CDR1 is SGDLS and CDR2 is YYNGEE in the germline V gene. CDR3 loop: CASSAPGLAGGGTGELFF. CDR3 DNA sequence: TGTGCCAGCAGCGCCCCGGGACTAGCGGGAGGGGGCACCGGGGAGCTGTTTTTT. The full variable domain, in which reference TRBV9 and TRBJ2-2 provide the parts outside the CDR3, is DSGVTQTPKHLITATGQRVTLRCSPRSGDLSVYWYQQSLDQGLQFLIQYYNGEERAKGNILERFSAQQFPDLHSELNLSSLELGDSALYFCASSAPGLAGGGTGELFFGEGSRLTVL.

The chain employs TRBV18 and TRBJ1-3, with no clear D. CDR1 is KGHSH, CDR2 LQKENI, per germline. Trimming took 1 base from V and 0 from J, leaving 16 bases between them. The CDR3 is 18 amino acids. The CDR3 DNA sequence: TGTGCCAGCTCACCACTCCGGCAGGTCCTCGCCTCTGGAAACACCATATATTTT. Amino acids: CASSPLRQVLASGNTIYF.

The rearrangement joins TRBV5-6 to TRBJ2-7, with 12 bases lining up with TRBD1. The CDR3 runs to 14 residues. V shed 5 bases and J 4 bases; nucleotides not matched to a gene: 4. Germline V gene data show CDR1 as SGHDT and CDR2 as YYEEEE. The CDR3 bases are TGTGCCAGCAGGGGACAGGGGGCATTGTACGAGCAGTACTTC. Encoded protein: CASRGQGALYEQYF.

This chain connects TRBV5-1 to TRBJ1-5; perhaps TRBD1 as D (5 bases). The CDR3 runs to 16 residues. Germline CDR1 reads SGHRS; CDR2 reads YFSETQ. V was trimmed by 0 bases and J by 6 bases, leaving 16 bases between them. The DNA for the CDR3 is TGCGCCAGCAGCTTGGGTTCGGGGGGGAGTAGTCAGCCCCAGCATTTT. This sequence encodes CASSLGSGGSSQPQHF. The full variable domain, rest sourced from reference TRBV5-1 and TRBJ1-5, is KAGVTQTPRYLIKTRGQQVTLSCSPISGHRSVSWYQQTPGQGLQFLFEYFSETQRNKGNFPGRFSGRQFSNSRSEMNVSTLELGDSALYLCASSLGSGGSSQPQHFGDGTRLSIL.

This clone appeared a single time. The chain is built from TRBV19 and TRBJ2-2, with 8 bases fitting TRBD2. The junction had 7 bases not matched to a gene; V was cut back by 3 bases and J by 1 base. CDR3 length equals 17 residues. Germline V gives CDR1 LNHDA, CDR2 SQIVND (reference sequence). The CDR3 DNA reads TGTGCCAGTAGTATCGTCAGCGGGAGACGGAACACCGGGGAGCTGTTTTTT. The encoded protein is CASSIVSGRRNTGELFF.

This clone was detected once. The chain is built from TRBV6-6 and TRBJ1-5; D might be TRBD1 (6 bases). CDR3 size: 14 residues. The germline V and J ends were trimmed by 6 bases and 7 bases, with 16 bases remaining between them. CDR1 is MNHNY and CDR2 is SVGAGI in the germline V gene (reference sequence). CDR3 sequence: CASRLGHQDQPQHF. The CDR3 DNA reads TGTGCCAGCAGGCTGGGACACCAAGACCAGCCCCAGCATTTT.

This clone was picked up many times. The V gene is TRBV11-3, the J gene TRBJ2-5; a possible D gene is TRBD2 (5 bases). This CDR3 region has 13 residues. Trimming pared 1 base from V and 5 bases from J, leaving 8 bases between. Germline CDR1 SGHNT, CDR2 YENEEA. The CDR3 DNA reads TGTGCCAGCAGCTTAGGGGAGAGGGAGACCCAGTACTTC. Translation: CASSLGERETQYF.

This clone showed up just a few times. The CDR3 DNA reads TGTGCCAGCAGTTTGGGGCAGTGGACTGAAGCTTTCTTT. Translating gives CASSLGQWTEAFF. The V and J genes are TRBV27 and TRBJ1-1; D is perhaps TRBD1 (5 bases). V gave up 3 bases and J gave up 5 bases, with 10 bases separating them. Per germline, CDR1 MNHEY and CDR2 SMNVEV (reference sequence). The CDR3 runs 13 residues.